The T cell receptor (beta chain) under discussion was sequenced for a study of blood T cell repertoires in COVID-19. On the study more broadly: Sites across the United States, Italy and Spain contributed samples from acute and convalescent COVID-19.

Clones were sequenced by immunoSEQ multiplex PCR, and TCRdb holds only the in-frame ones, with some missing. The sample includes roughly 390,000 clones, 85% of them seen just once. CDR3 length: 14 residues. Germline CDR1 reads LGHNA; CDR2 reads YNFKEQ. V was trimmed by 0 bases and J by 7 bases, leaving 10 bases between them. The sequence was collected from a woman aged 18-29 years with acute or convalescent COVID-19. The V gene is TRBV4-2, the J gene TRBJ2-1, with D maybe TRBD1 (5 bases). Sequencing was performed on peripheral blood. The CDR3: CASSQEIHRNEQFF. Written as DNA, the CDR3 is TGTGCCAGCAGCCAAGAAATCCACAGGAATGAGCAGTTCTTC.